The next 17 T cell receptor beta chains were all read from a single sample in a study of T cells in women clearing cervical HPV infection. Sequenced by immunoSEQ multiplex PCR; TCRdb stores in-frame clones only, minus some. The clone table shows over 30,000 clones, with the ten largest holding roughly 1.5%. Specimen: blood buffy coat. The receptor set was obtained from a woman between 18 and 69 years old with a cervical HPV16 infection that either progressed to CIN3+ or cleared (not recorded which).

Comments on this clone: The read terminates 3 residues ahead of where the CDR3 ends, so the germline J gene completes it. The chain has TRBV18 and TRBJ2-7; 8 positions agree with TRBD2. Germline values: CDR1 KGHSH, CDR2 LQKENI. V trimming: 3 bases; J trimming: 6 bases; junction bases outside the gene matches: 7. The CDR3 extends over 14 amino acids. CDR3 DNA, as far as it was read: TGTGCCAGCTCACCGACTGGACTAGCCGGCGAG. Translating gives CASSPTGLAGE. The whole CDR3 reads CASSPTGLAGEQYF.

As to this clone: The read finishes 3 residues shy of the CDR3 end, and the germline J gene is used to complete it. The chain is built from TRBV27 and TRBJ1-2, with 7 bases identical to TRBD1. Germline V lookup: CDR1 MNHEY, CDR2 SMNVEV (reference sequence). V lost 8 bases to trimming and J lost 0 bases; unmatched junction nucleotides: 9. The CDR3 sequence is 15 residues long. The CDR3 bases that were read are TGTGCCAGCGGACCGCAGACAGGGACTAACTATGGC. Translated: CASGPQTGTNYG. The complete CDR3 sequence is CASGPQTGTNYGYTF.

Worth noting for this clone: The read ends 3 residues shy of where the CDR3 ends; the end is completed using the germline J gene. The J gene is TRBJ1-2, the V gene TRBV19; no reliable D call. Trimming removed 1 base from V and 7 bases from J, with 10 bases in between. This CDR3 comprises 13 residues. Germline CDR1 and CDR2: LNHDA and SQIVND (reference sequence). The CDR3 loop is CASSIGPRAGYTF. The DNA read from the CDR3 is TGTGCCAGTAGTATAGGCCCAAGGGCTGGC.

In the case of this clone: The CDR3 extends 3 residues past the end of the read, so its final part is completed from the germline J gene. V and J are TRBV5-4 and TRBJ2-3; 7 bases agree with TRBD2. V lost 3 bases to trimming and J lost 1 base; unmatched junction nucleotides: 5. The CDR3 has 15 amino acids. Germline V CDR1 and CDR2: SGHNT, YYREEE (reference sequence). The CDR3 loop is CASSSGGGGTDTQYF. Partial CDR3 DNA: TGTGCCAGCAGCTCTGGCGGGGGAGGCACAGATACG.

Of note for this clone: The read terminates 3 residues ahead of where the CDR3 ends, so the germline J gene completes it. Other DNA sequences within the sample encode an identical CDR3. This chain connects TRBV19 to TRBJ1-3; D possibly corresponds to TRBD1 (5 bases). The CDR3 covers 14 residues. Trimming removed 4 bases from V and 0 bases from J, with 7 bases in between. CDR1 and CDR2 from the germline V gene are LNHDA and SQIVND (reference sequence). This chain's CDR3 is CASSSGASGNTIYF. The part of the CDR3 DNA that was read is TGTGCCAGTAGTAGCGGGGCCTCTGGAAACACC.

The CDR3 spells CASSIVAGGTGELFF. The sequenced part of the CDR3 DNA is TGTGCCAGTAGTATAGTGGCAGGGGGCACCGGGGAG. The chain couples TRBV19 to TRBJ2-2; TRBD1 agrees at 7 bases. The read ends 3 residues before the CDR3 terminus; that terminus is restored from the germline J gene. This CDR3 is 15 amino acids long. After removal of 1 base from V and 4 bases from J, the junction contained 3 bases not matched to a gene. Germline CDR1 LNHDA, CDR2 SQIVND (reference sequence).

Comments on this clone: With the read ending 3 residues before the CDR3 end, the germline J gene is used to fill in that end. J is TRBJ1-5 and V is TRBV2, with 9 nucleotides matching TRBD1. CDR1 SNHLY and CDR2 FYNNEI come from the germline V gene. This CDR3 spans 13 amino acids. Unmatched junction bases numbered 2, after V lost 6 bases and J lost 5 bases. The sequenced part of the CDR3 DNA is TGTGCCAGCAGCGGGGACAGGGATCAGCCC. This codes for CASSGDRDQP. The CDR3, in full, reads CASSGDRDQPQHF. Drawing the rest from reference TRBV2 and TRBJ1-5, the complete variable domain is EPEVTQTPSHQVTQMGQEVILRCVPISNHLYFYWYRQILGQKVEFLVSFYNNEISEKSEIFDDQFSVERPDGSNFTLKIRSTKLEDSAMYFCASSGDRDQPQHFGDGTRLSIL.

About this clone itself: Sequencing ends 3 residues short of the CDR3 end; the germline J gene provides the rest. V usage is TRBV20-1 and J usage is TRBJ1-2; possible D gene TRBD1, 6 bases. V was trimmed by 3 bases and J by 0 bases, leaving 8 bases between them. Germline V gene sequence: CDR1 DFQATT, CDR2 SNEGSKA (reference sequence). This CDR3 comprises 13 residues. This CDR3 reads CSARGTSNYGYTF. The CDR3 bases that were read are TGCAGTGCTAGGGGGACATCTAACTATGGC.

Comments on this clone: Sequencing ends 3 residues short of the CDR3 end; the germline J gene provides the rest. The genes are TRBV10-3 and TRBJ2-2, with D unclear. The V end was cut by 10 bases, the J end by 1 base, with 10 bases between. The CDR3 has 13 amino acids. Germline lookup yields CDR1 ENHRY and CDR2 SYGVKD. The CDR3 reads CATTTMNTGELFF. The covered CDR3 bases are TGTGCCACCACCACAATGAACACCGGGGAG.

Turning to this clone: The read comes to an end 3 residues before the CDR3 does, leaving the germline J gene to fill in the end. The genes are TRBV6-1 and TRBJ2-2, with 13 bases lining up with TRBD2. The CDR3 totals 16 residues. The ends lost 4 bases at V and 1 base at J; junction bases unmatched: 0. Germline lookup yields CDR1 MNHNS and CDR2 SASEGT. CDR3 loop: CASSGLAGGNTGELFF. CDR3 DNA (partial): TGTGCCAGCAGTGGACTAGCGGGGGGGAACACCGGGGAG.

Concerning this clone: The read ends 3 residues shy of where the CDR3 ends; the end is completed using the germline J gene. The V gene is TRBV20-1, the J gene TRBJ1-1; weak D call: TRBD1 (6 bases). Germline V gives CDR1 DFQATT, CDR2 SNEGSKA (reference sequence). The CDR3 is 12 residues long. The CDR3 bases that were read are TGCAGTGCTAGGGGGGGGCCCCGGGAA. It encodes CSARGGPRE. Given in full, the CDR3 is CSARGGPREAFF.

CDR3 DNA (partial): TGCAGCGTTGCCTCTGGGGGCCGCGCAGGCTCCTACAATGAG. Protein product: CSVASGGRAGSYNE. The full CDR3 protein is CSVASGGRAGSYNEQFF. The chain couples TRBV29-1 to TRBJ2-1; possibly TRBD1 for D (6 bases). With the read ending 3 residues before the CDR3 end, the germline J gene is used to fill in that end. The CDR3 sequence is 17 residues long. V lost 4 bases and J lost 0, with 19 bases in between. Looked up from germline, CDR1 is SQVTM and CDR2 is ANQGSEA.

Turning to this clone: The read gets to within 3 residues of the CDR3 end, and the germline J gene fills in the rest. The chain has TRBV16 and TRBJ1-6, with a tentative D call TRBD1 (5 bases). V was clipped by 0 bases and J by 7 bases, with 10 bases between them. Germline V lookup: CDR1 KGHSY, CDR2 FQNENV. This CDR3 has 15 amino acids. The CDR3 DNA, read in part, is TGTGCCAGCAGCCAATCGGGCCAGGGAAATTCACCC. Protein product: CASSQSGQGNSP. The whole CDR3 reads CASSQSGQGNSPLHF.

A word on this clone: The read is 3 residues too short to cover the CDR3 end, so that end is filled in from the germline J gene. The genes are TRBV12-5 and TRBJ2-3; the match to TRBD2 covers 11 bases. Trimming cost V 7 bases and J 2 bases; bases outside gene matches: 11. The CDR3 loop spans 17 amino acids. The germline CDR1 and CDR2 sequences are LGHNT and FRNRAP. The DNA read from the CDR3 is TGTGCTAGTGCGGCGTCAGTACTAGCGGGGGTCACAGATACG. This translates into CASAASVLAGVTDT. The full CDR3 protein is CASAASVLAGVTDTQYF. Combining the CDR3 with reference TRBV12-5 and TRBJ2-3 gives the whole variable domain DARVTQTPRHKVTEMGQEVTMRCQPILGHNTVFWYRQTMMQGLELLAYFRNRAPLDDSGMPKDRFSAEMPDATLATLKIQPSEPRDSAVYFCASAASVLAGVTDTQYFGPGTRLTVL.

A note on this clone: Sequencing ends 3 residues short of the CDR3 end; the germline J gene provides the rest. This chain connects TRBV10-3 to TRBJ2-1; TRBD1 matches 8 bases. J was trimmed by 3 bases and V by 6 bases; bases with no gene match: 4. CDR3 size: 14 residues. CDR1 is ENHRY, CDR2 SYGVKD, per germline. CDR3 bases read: TGTGCCATCAGCACAGGGGGGTTCTACAATGAG. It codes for CAISTGGFYNE. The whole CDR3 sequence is CAISTGGFYNEQFF.

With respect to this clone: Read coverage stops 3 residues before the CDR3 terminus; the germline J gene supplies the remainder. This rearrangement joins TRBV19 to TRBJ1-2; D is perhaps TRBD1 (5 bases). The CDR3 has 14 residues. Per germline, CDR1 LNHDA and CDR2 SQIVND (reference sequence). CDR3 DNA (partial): TGTGCCAGTAGTACCGGGACTAGCAGCTACGAC. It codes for CASSTGTSSYD. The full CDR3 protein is CASSTGTSSYDYTF.

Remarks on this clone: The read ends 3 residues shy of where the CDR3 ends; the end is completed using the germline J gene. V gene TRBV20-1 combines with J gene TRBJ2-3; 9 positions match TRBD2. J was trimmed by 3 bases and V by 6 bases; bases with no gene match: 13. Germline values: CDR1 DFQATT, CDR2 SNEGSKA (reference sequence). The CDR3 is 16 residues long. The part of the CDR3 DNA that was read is TGCAGTGCGGACCTAGGAAGAGCGGGGGGTACAGATACG. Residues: CSADLGRAGGTDT. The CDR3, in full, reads CSADLGRAGGTDTQYF.